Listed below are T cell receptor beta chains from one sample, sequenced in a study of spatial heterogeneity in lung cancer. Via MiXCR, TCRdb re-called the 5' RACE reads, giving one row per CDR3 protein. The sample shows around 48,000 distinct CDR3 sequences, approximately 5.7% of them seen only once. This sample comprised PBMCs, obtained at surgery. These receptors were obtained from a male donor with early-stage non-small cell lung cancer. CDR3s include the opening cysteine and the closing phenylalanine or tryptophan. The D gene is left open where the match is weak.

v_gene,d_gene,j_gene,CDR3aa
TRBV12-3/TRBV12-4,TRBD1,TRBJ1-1,CASSLGDSTEAFF
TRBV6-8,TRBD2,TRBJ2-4,CASSYPSGEAKNIQYF
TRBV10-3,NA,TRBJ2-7,CAIKGDSSYEQYF
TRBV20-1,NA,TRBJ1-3,CSARVIPGNTIYF
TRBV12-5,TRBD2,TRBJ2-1,CASGWPPFLGTSVYNEQFF
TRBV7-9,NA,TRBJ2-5,CASSWPGEETQYF
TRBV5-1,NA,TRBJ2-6,CASRLYSGANVLTF
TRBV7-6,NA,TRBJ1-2,CASSLRGGQVLNYGYTF
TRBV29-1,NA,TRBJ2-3,CSVSPNWEQNTQYF
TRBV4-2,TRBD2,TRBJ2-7,CASSHKGGGENYEQYF
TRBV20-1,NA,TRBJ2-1,CSASGLNNEQFF
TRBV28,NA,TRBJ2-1,CASKTPPSGAGPTHEQFF
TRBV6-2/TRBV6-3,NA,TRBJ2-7,CASRKPQYF
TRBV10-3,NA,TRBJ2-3,CAISRQVGGTDTQYF
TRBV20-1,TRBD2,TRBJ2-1,CSAGLAGSYNEQFF
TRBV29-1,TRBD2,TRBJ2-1,CSVNLAGKGEQFF
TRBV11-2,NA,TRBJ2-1,CASSRTGGGLYNEQFF
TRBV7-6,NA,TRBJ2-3,CASSLVGPDTQYF
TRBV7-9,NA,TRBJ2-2,CATLRDIYTGELFF
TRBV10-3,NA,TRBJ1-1,CAISGTHREDTEAFF
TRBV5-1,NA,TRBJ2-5,CASRAGETQYF
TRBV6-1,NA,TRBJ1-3,CASSNTPSGNTIYF
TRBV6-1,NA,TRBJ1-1,CAGTRGGTEAFF
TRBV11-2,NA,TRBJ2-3,CASSFVTSTDTQYF
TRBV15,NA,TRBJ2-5,CATSRRQEETQYF
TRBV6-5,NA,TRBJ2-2,CASSYSAFLTGELFF
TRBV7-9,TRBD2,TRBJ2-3,CASSLGLAATGYSTDTQYF
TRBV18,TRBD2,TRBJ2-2,CASSSSGAGDDTGELFF
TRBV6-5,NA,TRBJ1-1,CASSYSKGGYTEAFF
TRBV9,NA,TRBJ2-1,CASSDGAGWYNEQFF
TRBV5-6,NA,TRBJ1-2,CASRRDYGYTF
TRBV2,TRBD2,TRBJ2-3,CASSGWTSGRLTDTQYF
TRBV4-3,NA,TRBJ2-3,CASSLTVTDTQYF
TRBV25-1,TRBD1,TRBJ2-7,CASSDRGLKGSYEQYF
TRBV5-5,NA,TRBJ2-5,CASSLEAFGGETQYF
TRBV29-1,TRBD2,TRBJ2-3,CSVEEPGTSGMSTDTQYF
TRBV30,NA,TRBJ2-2,CAWSVPNGLRIGELFF
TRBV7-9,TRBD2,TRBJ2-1,CASSSHSPSGAGSEQFF
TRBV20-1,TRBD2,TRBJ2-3,CSATPGLGTDTQYF
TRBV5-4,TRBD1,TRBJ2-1,CASSLVGQGFNEQFF
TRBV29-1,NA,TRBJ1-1,CTVLPGSEAFF
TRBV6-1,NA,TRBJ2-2,CASRRGTGELFF
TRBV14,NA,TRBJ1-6,CASSQNLFGYSPLHF